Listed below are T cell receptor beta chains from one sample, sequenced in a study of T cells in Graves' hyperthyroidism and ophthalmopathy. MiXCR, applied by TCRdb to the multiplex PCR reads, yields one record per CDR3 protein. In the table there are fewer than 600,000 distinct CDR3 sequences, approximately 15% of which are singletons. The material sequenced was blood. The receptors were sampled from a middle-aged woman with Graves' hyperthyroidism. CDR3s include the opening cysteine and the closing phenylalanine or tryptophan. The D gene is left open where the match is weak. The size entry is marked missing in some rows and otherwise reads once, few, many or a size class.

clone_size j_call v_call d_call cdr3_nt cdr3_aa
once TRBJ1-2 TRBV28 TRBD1 TGTGCCAGCAGATTTTTGGGGACAGGGGGTGGCTACACCTTC CASRFLGTGGGYTF
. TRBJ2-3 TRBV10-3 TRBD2 TGTGCCATCAGTGCCATCACTAGCGGGGAGGCGGATACGCAGTATTTT CAISAITSGEADTQYF
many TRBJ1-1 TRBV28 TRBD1 TGTGCCAGCGCCAGGGGGGGTGGGACTGAAGCTTTCTTT CASARGGGTEAFF
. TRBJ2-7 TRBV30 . TGTGCCTGGACCAGCGATTCCTACGAGCAGTACTTC CAWTSDSYEQYF
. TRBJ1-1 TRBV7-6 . TGTGCCAGCAGTCCAGGCGTGTGGGGCACTGAAGCTTTCTTT CASSPGVWGTEAFF
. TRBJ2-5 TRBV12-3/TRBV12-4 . TGTGCCAGCAGTTTGTCCAAGGGACTTTCAGAGACCCAGTACTTC CASSLSKGLSETQYF
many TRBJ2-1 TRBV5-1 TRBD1 TGCGCCAGCAGCTTACCCAGGGGGTGGAATGAGCAGTTCTTC CASSLPRGWNEQFF
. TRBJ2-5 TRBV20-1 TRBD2 TGCAGTGCTAGAGAGGGACTAGCGGGAGAAGAGACCCAGTACTTC CSAREGLAGEETQYF
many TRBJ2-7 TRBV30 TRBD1 TGTGCCTTTACAGGGGTGAGGAGCTACGAGCAGTACTTC CAFTGVRSYEQYF
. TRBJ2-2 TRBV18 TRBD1 TGTGCCAGCTCTCTTGGACAGGGGGCATCCACCGGGGAGCTGTTTTTT CASSLGQGASTGELFF
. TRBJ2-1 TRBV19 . TGTGCCAGTACCGACAGTTCGCCAGGGAGGAATGAGCAGTTCTTC CASTDSSPGRNEQFF
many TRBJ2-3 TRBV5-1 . TGCGCCAGCAGCTTGACCCTAGAGAGGGGTCTTGGCACAGATACGCAGTATTTT CASSLTLERGLGTDTQYF
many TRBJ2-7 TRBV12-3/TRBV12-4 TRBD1 TGTGCCAGCAGTCTCGCCGGGACAGGGGGCGGGGAGCAGTACTTC CASSLAGTGGGEQYF
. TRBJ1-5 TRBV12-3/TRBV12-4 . TGTGCCAGCAGCCAGACAGGTAGCAATCAGCCCCAGCATTTT CASSQTGSNQPQHF
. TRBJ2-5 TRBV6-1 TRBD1 TGTGCCAGCAGTGTGTCCGGACAGGGTCCAGAGACCCAGTACTTC CASSVSGQGPETQYF
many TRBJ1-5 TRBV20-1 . TGCAGTGCCAACAGGGAGATCAATCAGCCCCAGCATTTT CSANREINQPQHF
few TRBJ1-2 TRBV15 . TGTGCCACCAGCAGAGATGAAGGGAGCTCTGGCTACACCTTC CATSRDEGSSGYTF
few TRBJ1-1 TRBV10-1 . TGCGCCAGCAGTGAGAACACCCTTGGTGGGACTGAAGCTTTCTTT CASSENTLGGTEAFF
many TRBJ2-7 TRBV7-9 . TGCGCCAGCAGCTCCGGCCCCTACGAGCAGTACTTC CASSSGPYEQYF
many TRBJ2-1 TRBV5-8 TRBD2 TGTGCCAGCAGCTTGAGGTTTAGGTGGGAGGGCCCCGATGAGCAGTTCTTC CASSLRFRWEGPDEQFF
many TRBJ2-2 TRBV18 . TGTGCCAGCTCACCTAGGTCAGGAGACACCGGGGAGCTGTTTTTT CASSPRSGDTGELFF
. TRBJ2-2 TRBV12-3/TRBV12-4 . TGTGCCAGCAGTTTGGCTCCGACCTTCGGCGGGGAGCTGTTTTTT CASSLAPTFGGELFF
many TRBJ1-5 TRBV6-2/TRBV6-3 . TGTGCCAGCAGTTACTCGACCTTGGCGAGCACAGGGCCTCAGCCCCAGCATTTT CASSYSTLASTGPQPQHF
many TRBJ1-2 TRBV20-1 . TGCAGTGCAAAGACAAGGGGCTATGGCTACACCTTC CSAKTRGYGYTF